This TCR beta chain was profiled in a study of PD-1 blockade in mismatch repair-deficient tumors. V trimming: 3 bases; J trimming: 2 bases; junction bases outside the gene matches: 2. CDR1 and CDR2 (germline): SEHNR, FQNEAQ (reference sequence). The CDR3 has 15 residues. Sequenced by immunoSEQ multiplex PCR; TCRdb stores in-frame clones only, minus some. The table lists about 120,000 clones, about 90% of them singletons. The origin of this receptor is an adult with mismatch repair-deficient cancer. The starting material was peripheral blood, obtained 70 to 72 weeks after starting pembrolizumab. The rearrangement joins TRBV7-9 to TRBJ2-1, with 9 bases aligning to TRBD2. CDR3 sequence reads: CASSFRLAAYNEQFF. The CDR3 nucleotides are TGTGCCAGCAGCTTTCGACTAGCGGCCTACAATGAGCAGTTCTTC.